This T cell receptor beta chain was observed in a study of Ad26.COV2.S vaccination and SARS-CoV-2 variants. The wider study: In the COV1001 trial, the donor was in the Ad26.COV2.S arm.

Turning to this clone: Antigen: not known.

Regarding treatment: around 19 received Ad26.COV2.S at low or high dose, single or two shots; 5 received placebo; per-sample allocation not given. Day 63 after the first injection of vaccine or placebo was the sampling time. Vaccination used an Ad26 vector expressing Wuhan-strain SARS-CoV-2 spike. Assay: immunoSEQ multiplex PCR; the TCRdb copy retains only in-frame clones and omits some. The table lists 510,000 or so clones, about 83% of them singletons. Study-wide results and caveats: Higher spike-specific TCR breadth was found in vaccine recipients than in placebo recipients.

Germline CDR1 is SGHTA and CDR2 is FQGNSA. The CDR3 consists of 12 residues. Trimming at V came to 5 bases and at J to 10 bases, leaving 5 bases not matched to a gene. This rearrangement joins TRBV7-2 to TRBJ2-1; TRBD2 matches 7 bases. The sample in question was peripheral blood, obtained in a trial of Ad26.COV2.S vaccine versus placebo. The sequence was obtained from a person between 18 and 65 years old who received the Ad26.COV2.S COVID-19 vaccine or a placebo. CDR3 protein: CASSLRAGEQFF. CDR3 in DNA: TGTGCCAGCAGCCTACGAGCGGGAGAGCAGTTCTTC.